The 28 T cell receptor beta chains presented below share a single source sample, sequenced in a study of shared clonotypes between healthy human individuals. Assay: immunoSEQ multiplex PCR; the TCRdb copy retains only in-frame clones and omits some. This sample carries 2 million to 3 million clones, roughly 93% of them seen once, and the ten largest clones take more than 0.35%. Sequencing was done on a sample of naive CD4+ T cells from PBMCs. The subset: CD45RA+ positively selected. The receptors were sampled from a man aged 18 to 29 in good health. Some clones in this sample may be carry-over from other donors' samples.

CDR3 sequence (DNA): TGTGCCAGCTCACCCGGGACCGCGGCTGGGGCCAACGTCCTGACTTTC. Protein: CASSPGTAAGANVLTF. The chain employs TRBV18 and TRBJ2-6; D tentatively reads TRBD1 or TRBD2 (5 bases each). CDR1 is KGHSH, CDR2 LQKENI, per germline. The CDR3 has 16 residues. The germline V and J ends were trimmed by 3 bases and 2 bases, with 11 bases remaining between them.

This chain connects TRBV13 to TRBJ2-5, with 11 bases lining up with TRBD1. The germline CDR1 and CDR2 sequences are PRHDT and FYEKMQ (reference sequence). The CDR3 length is 13 residues. V shed 7 bases, J shed 6 bases, and the junction held 4 bases outside the gene matches. Here the CDR3 DNA reads TGTGCCAGCAACCGGGACAGGGGGAAGACCCAGTACTTC. This codes for CASNRDRGKTQYF.

This chain connects TRBV11-2 to TRBJ2-2, with D uncertain. The germline CDR1 and CDR2 sequences are SGHAT and FQNNGV. Trimming removed 1 base from V and 4 bases from J, with 4 bases in between. The CDR3 is 13 amino acids. CDR3 loop: CASSLAITGELFF. DNA of the CDR3: TGTGCCAGCAGCTTAGCAATCACCGGGGAGCTGTTTTTT.

This clone was observed once. This chain uses TRBV21-1 with TRBJ2-3; no DNA check was done on the table's D call, TRBD2. TRBV21-1 is a pseudogene segment. The length of the CDR3 is 14 residues. The chain's CDR3 is CASPCGLDPDTQYF. The CDR3 coding sequence is TGTGCCAGCCCTTGCGGCCTTGACCCCGATACGCAGTATTTT.

V is TRBV5-6 and J is TRBJ2-7; D call uncertain. Trimming took 6 bases from V and 2 from J, leaving 12 bases between them. This CDR3 is 13 amino acids long. Germline V gene sequence: CDR1 SGHDT, CDR2 YYEEEE. DNA of the CDR3: TGTGCCAGCACCCTTGTGGGAACCTACGAGCAGTACTTC. Protein sequence: CASTLVGTYEQYF.

This chain links TRBV5-4 with TRBJ2-1; D may be TRBD1 or TRBD2 (5 bases each). This CDR3 has 16 amino acids. Germline assignment: CDR1 SGHNT and CDR2 YYREEE (reference sequence). Between the trimmed V and J ends, which lost 3 bases and 8 bases, there was a span of 21 bases. This CDR3 is CASSSKVRDGGDEQFF. The CDR3, as DNA: TGTGCCAGCAGCTCCAAGGTCCGGGACGGCGGCGATGAGCAGTTCTTC.

The chain recombines TRBV5-1 with TRBJ2-1; 11 bases are a match to TRBD2. The CDR3 is made up of 16 amino acids. Germline CDR1 reads SGHRS; CDR2 reads YFSETQ. V was clipped by 3 bases and J by 6 bases; unmatched bases: 8. CDR3 sequence: CASSSPLAGVGNEQFF. In DNA form, the CDR3 reads TGCGCCAGCAGCTCACCACTAGCGGGAGTGGGCAATGAGCAGTTCTTC.

About this clone: This specimen includes other DNA sequences encoding the same CDR3. The genes are TRBV9 and TRBJ2-1; perhaps D is TRBD1 or TRBD2 (5 bases each). The length of the CDR3 is 13 residues. V was pared by 2 bases and J by 6 bases, with 9 bases between. Germline CDR1 is SGDLS and CDR2 is YYNGEE. In DNA, the CDR3 is TGTGCCAGCAGCGTCGGGGACGGCAATGAGCAGTTCTTC. Residues: CASSVGDGNEQFF.

The chain joins TRBV19 to TRBJ2-1; D remains ambiguous. V was pared by 7 bases and J by 8 bases, with 21 bases between. Germline CDR1 LNHDA, CDR2 SQIVND (reference sequence). This CDR3 spans 15 amino acids. The CDR3 loop is CASTPLGRLVDEQFF. Written as DNA, the CDR3 is TGTGCCAGTACCCCCTTAGGTCGCCTGGTCGATGAGCAGTTCTTC.

The chain couples TRBV5-1 to TRBJ2-3, with TRBD2 as a possible D gene (5 bases). The germline CDR1 and CDR2 sequences are SGHRS and YFSETQ. V lost 1 base and J 0 bases, leaving 9 bases between the germline ends. The CDR3 covers 15 residues. CDR3 nucleotides: TGCGCCAGCAGCTTGACGGGGTCTAGCACAGATACGCAGTATTTT. It codes for CASSLTGSSTDTQYF.

The rearrangement links TRBV6-1 to TRBJ2-7, with unresolved D. V lost 10 bases and J lost 1, with 14 bases in between. Germline V gene lookup returns CDR1 MNHNS and CDR2 SASEGT. The length of the CDR3 is 13 residues. The CDR3 DNA sequence: TGTGCCACCGCTCTTCCGAGATCCTACGAGCAGTACTTC. It encodes CATALPRSYEQYF.

The rearrangement uses TRBV9 and TRBJ2-1; TRBD1 or TRBD2 may be the D gene (5 bases each). The CDR3 consists of 12 residues. Trimming removed 4 bases at V and 11 bases at J, with 13 bases between. The V gene's germline CDR1 is SGDLS and CDR2 YYNGEE. CDR3 in amino acids: CASSPQGPKQFF. The CDR3 bases are TGTGCCAGCAGCCCCCAGGGACCGAAGCAGTTCTTC.

This clone was counted between two and nine times. This specimen includes other DNA sequences encoding the same CDR3. The chain is built from TRBV5-1 and TRBJ2-3, with 8 bases matching TRBD2. Germline V lookup: CDR1 SGHRS, CDR2 YFSETQ. CDR3 size: 14 residues. Unmatched junction bases numbered 2, after V lost 0 bases and J lost 5 bases. The CDR3 protein is CASSLGLAGDTQYF. The CDR3 region has the DNA TGCGCCAGCAGCTTGGGTCTAGCGGGAGATACGCAGTATTTT. Supplemented by reference TRBV5-1 and TRBJ2-3, the full variable domain reads KAGVTQTPRYLIKTRGQQVTLSCSPISGHRSVSWYQQTPGQGLQFLFEYFSETQRNKGNFPGRFSGRQFSNSRSEMNVSTLELGDSALYLCASSLGLAGDTQYFGPGTRLTVL.

The chain links TRBV29-1 to TRBJ2-1; TRBD2 matches at 11 bases. V lost 7 bases, J lost 5 bases, and 7 bases stayed unmatched. This CDR3 comprises 14 residues. Germline V CDR1 and CDR2: SQVTM, ANQGSEA. The CDR3 spells CSAEPGLADNEQFF. CDR3 nucleotide sequence: TGCAGCGCTGAGCCGGGACTAGCGGACAATGAGCAGTTCTTC.

This clone was detected only once. CDR3 residues: CASSPGQGERNQETQYF. The CDR3 DNA sequence: TGTGCCAGCAGCCCCGGACAGGGTGAGCGGAACCAAGAGACCCAGTACTTC. The rearrangement uses TRBV5-5 and TRBJ2-5; 8 nucleotides line up with TRBD1. V dropped 4 bases and J dropped 0; count of bases not matched to a gene: 11. Germline V gene sequence: CDR1 SGHKS, CDR2 YYEKEE (reference sequence). There are 17 residues in the CDR3.

The J gene is TRBJ2-2, the V gene TRBV15; D uncertain. Germline CDR1 reads LNHNV; CDR2 reads YYDKDF (reference sequence). V was pared by 2 bases and J by 0 bases, with 13 bases between. The CDR3 runs 17 residues. CDR3 loop: CATSRRKQRANTGELFF. CDR3 in DNA: TGTGCCACCAGCAGACGGAAGCAGCGAGCGAACACCGGGGAGCTGTTTTTT.

A note on this clone: This specimen includes other DNA sequences encoding the same CDR3. The CDR3 protein is CASTPPGAETQYF. The CDR3 region has the DNA TGTGCCAGCACTCCCCCAGGGGCCGAGACCCAGTACTTC. The chain combines TRBV6-5 with TRBJ2-5; TRBD1 might be the D (6 bases). Between the trimmed V and J ends, which lost 7 bases and 5 bases, there was a span of 14 bases. The germline CDR1 and CDR2 sequences are MNHEY and SVGAGI. This CDR3 region has 13 residues.

This chain joins TRBV6-6 and TRBJ1-5, with D perhaps TRBD1 (6 bases). Germline loops: CDR1 MNHNY, CDR2 SVGAGI (reference sequence). V lost 5 bases and J 5 bases, leaving 10 bases between the germline ends. CDR3 length: 13 residues. In DNA form, the CDR3 reads TGTGCCAGCAGTCTGACAGGATATCAGCCCCAGCATTTT. Residues: CASSLTGYQPQHF.

This clone was detected once. Other DNA sequences of this sample code for an identical CDR3. V gene TRBV5-1 combines with J gene TRBJ2-7; 8 nucleotides agree with TRBD2. Germline-derived CDR1 and CDR2 are SGHRS and YFSETQ. The CDR3 runs to 15 residues. V dropped 4 bases and J dropped 0; count of bases not matched to a gene: 6. The DNA of the CDR3 is TGCGCCAGCAGCCTCACGGGGGGGAGCTCCTACGAGCAGTACTTC. Protein: CASSLTGGSSYEQYF.

The rearrangement joins TRBV4-2 to TRBJ1-1; 9 bases line up with TRBD1. The CDR3 loop spans 15 amino acids. The germline V gene has CDR1 LGHNA and CDR2 YNFKEQ. The trim removed 1 base at V and 4 bases at J, leaving 4 bases unmatched. This chain's CDR3 is CASSQGPGQGTEAFF. For the CDR3, the DNA is TGTGCCAGCAGCCAAGGGCCGGGACAGGGCACTGAAGCTTTCTTT.

CDR3 coding DNA: TGTGCCAGTAGTAATTTAGGCAGGGAATACGAGCAGTACTTC. This codes for CASSNLGREYEQYF. The chain combines TRBV19 with TRBJ2-7, with a tentative D call TRBD1 (5 bases). CDR1 is LNHDA and CDR2 is SQIVND in the germline V gene (reference sequence). CDR3 length: 14 residues. V lost 4 bases to trimming and J lost 4 bases, with 14 bases between them.

The gene calls are TRBV5-4 and TRBJ2-5, with 9 bases that match TRBD1. With 4 bases clipped from V and 5 bases from J, the junction kept 15 bases outside the gene matches. There are 17 residues in the CDR3. Looked up from germline, CDR1 is SGHNT and CDR2 is YYREEE (reference sequence). The CDR3 DNA reads TGTGCCAGCAGCCAGGGACAGGGACTTTTGGGACAGGAGACCCAGTACTTC. Translating gives CASSQGQGLLGQETQYF.

V usage is TRBV5-1 and J usage is TRBJ2-7, with 7 nucleotides matching TRBD2. CDR1 and CDR2 (germline): SGHRS, YFSETQ. The CDR3 spans 16 residues. V was pared by 0 bases and J by 3 bases, with 9 bases of the junction left unmatched. The CDR3, as DNA: TGCGCCAGCAGCTTGGGACTACGGGGGGTAGGCTACGAGCAGTACTTC. Protein sequence: CASSLGLRGVGYEQYF.

CDR3 coding DNA: TGCAGCGTTGAAGATAGGGACAGGGGCGGAAACACCATATATTTT. This translates into CSVEDRDRGGNTIYF. The chain uses TRBV29-1 and TRBJ1-3; TRBD1 matches at 10 bases. The J segment lost 4 bases and the V segment lost 0 bases, leaving 3 bases of the junction unmatched. This CDR3 is built from 15 residues. Germline V gene sequence: CDR1 SQVTM, CDR2 ANQGSEA. Full variable domain (rest looked up from reference TRBV29-1 and TRBJ1-3): SAVISQKPSRDICQRGTSLTIQCQVDSQVTMMFWYRQQPGQSLTLIATANQGSEATYESGFVIDKFPISRPNLTFSTLTVSNMSPEDSSIYLCSVEDRDRGGNTIYFGEGSWLTVV.

The chain joins TRBV4-2 to TRBJ1-6; D unclear. There are 15 residues in the CDR3. Looked up from germline, CDR1 is LGHNA and CDR2 is YNFKEQ. V gave up 1 base and J gave up 8 bases, with 12 bases separating them. The CDR3 nucleotides read TGTGCCAGCAGCCAAGGCCCCCGAGAACATTCACCCCTCCACTTT. It encodes CASSQGPREHSPLHF.

The chain employs TRBV10-1 and TRBJ2-7; 7 bases are a match to TRBD2. CDR3 length: 12 residues. The germline CDR1 and CDR2 sequences are WNHNN and SYGVQD (reference sequence). The V segment lost 11 bases and the J segment 0 bases; nucleotides outside the gene matches: 4. CDR3 bases: TGCGCCTTTTGCGGGAGCTCCTACGAGCAGTACTTC. It is translated as CAFCGSSYEQYF.

This clone was seen more than once but under ten times. This chain joins TRBV4-1 and TRBJ1-2; 8 nucleotides agree with TRBD1. The CDR3 covers 16 residues. CDR1 is MGHRA, CDR2 YSYEKL, per germline. With 0 bases clipped from V and 4 bases from J, the junction kept 7 bases outside the gene matches. CDR3 in DNA: TGCGCCAGCAGCCAAGATCCGACAGGGGCGACCTATGGCTACACCTTC. Residues: CASSQDPTGATYGYTF.

The V gene is TRBV5-1, the J gene TRBJ2-7; 8 bases map to TRBD2. This CDR3 is 15 amino acids long. The junction had 9 bases not matched to a gene; V was cut back by 6 bases and J by 1 base. Germline lookup yields CDR1 SGHRS and CDR2 YFSETQ. The CDR3 DNA reads TGCGCCAGCACACCCTCCGGGGGGGTATCCTACGAGCAGTACTTC. This translates into CASTPSGGVSYEQYF. Supplemented by reference TRBV5-1 and TRBJ2-7, the full variable domain reads KAGVTQTPRYLIKTRGQQVTLSCSPISGHRSVSWYQQTPGQGLQFLFEYFSETQRNKGNFPGRFSGRQFSNSRSEMNVSTLELGDSALYLCASTPSGGVSYEQYFGPGTRLTVT.